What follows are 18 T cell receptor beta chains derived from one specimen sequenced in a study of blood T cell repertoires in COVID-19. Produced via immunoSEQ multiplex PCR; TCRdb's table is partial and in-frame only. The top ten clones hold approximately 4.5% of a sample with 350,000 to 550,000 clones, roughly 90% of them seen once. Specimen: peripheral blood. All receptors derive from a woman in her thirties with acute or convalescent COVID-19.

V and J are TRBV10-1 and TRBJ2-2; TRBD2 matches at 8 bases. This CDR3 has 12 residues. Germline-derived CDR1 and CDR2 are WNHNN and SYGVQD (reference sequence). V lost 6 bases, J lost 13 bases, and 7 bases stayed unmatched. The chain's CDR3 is CASSGGAGGLFF. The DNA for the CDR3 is TGCGCCAGCAGCGGGGGCGCGGGAGGGCTGTTTTTT.

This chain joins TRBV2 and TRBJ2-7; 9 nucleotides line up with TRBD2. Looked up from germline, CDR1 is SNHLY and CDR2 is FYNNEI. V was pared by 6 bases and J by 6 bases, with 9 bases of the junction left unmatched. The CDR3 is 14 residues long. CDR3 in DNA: TGTGCCAGCAGCAGACTAGCGGACCCCTCCGAGCAGTACTTC. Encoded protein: CASSRLADPSEQYF.

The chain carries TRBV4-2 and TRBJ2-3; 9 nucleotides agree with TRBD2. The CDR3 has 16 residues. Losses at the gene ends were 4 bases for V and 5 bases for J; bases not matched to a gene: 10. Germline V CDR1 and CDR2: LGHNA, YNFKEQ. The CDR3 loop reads CASSLRSSGVGDTQYF. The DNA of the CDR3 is TGTGCCAGCAGCCTCCGTTCTAGCGGGGTGGGAGATACGCAGTATTTT.

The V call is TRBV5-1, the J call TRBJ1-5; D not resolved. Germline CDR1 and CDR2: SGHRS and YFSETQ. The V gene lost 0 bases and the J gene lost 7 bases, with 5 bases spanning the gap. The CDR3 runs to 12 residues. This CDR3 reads CASSLARQPQHF. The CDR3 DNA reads TGCGCCAGCAGCTTGGCCCGGCAGCCCCAGCATTTT.

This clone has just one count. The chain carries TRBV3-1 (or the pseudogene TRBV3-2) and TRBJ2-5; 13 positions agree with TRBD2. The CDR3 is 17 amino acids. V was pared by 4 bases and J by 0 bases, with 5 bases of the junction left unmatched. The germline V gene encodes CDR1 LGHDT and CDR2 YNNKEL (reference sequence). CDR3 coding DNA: TGTGCCAGCAGCCCGGGACTAGCGGGGAGGTACCAAGAGACCCAGTACTTC. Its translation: CASSPGLAGRYQETQYF.

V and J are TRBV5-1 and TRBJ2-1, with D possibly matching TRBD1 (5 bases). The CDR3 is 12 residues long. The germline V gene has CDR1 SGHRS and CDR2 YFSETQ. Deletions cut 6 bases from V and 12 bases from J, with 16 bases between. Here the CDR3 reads CASNLDGRGQFF. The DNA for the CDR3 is TGCGCCAGCAATCTCGACGGAAGGGGGCAGTTCTTC.

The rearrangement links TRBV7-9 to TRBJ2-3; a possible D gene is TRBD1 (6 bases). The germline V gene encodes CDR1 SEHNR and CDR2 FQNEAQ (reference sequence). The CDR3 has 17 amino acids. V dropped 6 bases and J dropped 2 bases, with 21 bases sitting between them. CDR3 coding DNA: TGTGCCAGCAGTCCCGGATACGGGACACCCGTCACAGATACGCAGTATTTT. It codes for CASSPGYGTPVTDTQYF.

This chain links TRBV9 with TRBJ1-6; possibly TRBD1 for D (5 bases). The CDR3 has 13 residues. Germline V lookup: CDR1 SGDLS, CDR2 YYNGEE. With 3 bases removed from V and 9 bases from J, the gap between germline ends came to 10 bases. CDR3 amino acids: CASSEIRGSPLHF. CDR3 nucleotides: TGTGCCAGCAGCGAGATAAGGGGTTCACCCCTCCACTTT.

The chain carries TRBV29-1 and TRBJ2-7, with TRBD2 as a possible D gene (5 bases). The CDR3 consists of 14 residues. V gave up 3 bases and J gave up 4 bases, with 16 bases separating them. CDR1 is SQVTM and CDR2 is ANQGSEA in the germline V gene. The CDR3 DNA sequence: TGCAGCGTTGAGGGTGGAGGAGGTGATTACGAGCAGTACTTC. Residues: CSVEGGGGDYEQYF.

The CDR3 loop reads CASSPKYYSGGTILEQFF. CDR3 nucleotide sequence: TGTGCCAGCAGCCCCAAGTACTATAGCGGGGGCACCATTTTAGAGCAGTTCTTC. This chain links TRBV4-2 with TRBJ2-1; TRBD2 aligns across 9 bases. J gave up 10 bases and V 4 bases, and 20 bases lay outside the gene matches. CDR3 length: 18 amino acids. CDR1 and CDR2 (germline): LGHNA, YNFKEQ.

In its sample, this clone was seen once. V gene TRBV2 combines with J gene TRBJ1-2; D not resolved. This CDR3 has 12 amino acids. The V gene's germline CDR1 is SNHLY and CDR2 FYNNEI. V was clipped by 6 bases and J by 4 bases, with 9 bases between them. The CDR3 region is CASSDLRYGYTF. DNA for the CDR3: TGTGCCAGCAGCGATCTACGCTATGGCTACACCTTC.

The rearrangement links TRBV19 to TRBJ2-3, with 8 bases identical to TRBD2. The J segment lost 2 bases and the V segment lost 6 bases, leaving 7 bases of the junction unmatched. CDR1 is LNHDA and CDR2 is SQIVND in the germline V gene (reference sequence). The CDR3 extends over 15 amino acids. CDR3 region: CASRESGRTTDTQYF. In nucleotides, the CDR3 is TGTGCCAGTAGGGAGAGCGGGAGAACCACAGATACGCAGTATTTT.

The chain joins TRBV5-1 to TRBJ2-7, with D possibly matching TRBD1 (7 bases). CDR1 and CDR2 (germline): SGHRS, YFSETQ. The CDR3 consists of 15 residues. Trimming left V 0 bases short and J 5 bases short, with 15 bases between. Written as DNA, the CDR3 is TGCGCCAGCAGCTTGGCTACAGGGGAGGCTAACGAGCAGTACTTC. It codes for CASSLATGEANEQYF.

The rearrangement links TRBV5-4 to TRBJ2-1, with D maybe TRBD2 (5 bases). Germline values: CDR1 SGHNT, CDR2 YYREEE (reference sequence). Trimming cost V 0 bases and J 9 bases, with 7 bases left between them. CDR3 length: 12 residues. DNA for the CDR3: TGTGCCAGCAGCTTGGGAGGGAGTGAGCAGTTCTTC. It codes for CASSLGGSEQFF.

This chain's CDR3 is CASSLGVQGSYNEQFF. The CDR3 DNA reads TGCGCCAGCAGCTTGGGAGTTCAGGGTTCCTACAATGAGCAGTTCTTC. The chain is built from TRBV5-1 and TRBJ2-1, with a possible D match to TRBD1 (5 bases). Trimming pared 0 bases from V and 1 base from J, leaving 11 bases between. The CDR3 is 16 residues long. CDR1 is SGHRS, CDR2 YFSETQ, per germline.

In DNA form, the CDR3 reads TGCGCCAGCAGCCAAGAAAATGCGGGGACAGGGATGTCCTACGAGCAGTACTTC. This sequence encodes CASSQENAGTGMSYEQYF. This chain joins TRBV4-1 and TRBJ2-7; TRBD1 agrees at 9 bases. The V gene's germline CDR1 is MGHRA and CDR2 YSYEKL. This CDR3 comprises 18 residues. The junction had 10 bases not matched to a gene; V was cut back by 0 bases and J by 1 base.

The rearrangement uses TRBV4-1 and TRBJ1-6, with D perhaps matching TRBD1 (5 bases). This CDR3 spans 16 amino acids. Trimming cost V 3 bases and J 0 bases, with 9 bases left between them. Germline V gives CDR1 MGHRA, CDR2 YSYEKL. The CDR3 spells CASSQGLSSYNSPLHF. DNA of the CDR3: TGCGCCAGCAGCCAGGGACTAAGCTCCTATAATTCACCCCTCCACTTT.

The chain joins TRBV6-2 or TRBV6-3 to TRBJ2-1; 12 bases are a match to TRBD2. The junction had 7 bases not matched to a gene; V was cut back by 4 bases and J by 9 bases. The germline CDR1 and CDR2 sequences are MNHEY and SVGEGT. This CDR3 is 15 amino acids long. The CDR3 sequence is CASSSLAGGSGEQFF. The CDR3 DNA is TGTGCCAGCAGTTCACTAGCGGGGGGATCCGGTGAGCAGTTCTTC.